The table lists the clone carrying this T cell receptor (beta chain) with a count of one. The germline CDR1 and CDR2 sequences are SEHNR and FQNEAQ (reference sequence). The CDR3 length is 13 residues. The germline V and J ends were trimmed by 1 base and 7 bases, with 11 bases remaining between them. TCRdb re-derived calls from the RT-PCR reads in MiXCR, one entry per CDR3 protein. The profile shows about a million distinct CDR3 sequences, about a sixth of them singletons. The sample originates from a study of patients and donors after allogeneic stem cell transplantation. The specimen sequenced was blood, either unsorted or a sorted T cell fraction (not recorded which). The rearrangement links TRBV7-9 to TRBJ2-7, with D possibly being TRBD1 (6 bases). This TCR was recovered from a human donor who was either an allogeneic HSCT recipient or a stem cell or donor lymphocyte infusion donor (not recorded which). It is not recorded whose cells these are; they may come from a transplant donor. CDR3 DNA sequence: TGTGCCAGCAGCTTAGACAACCAGGGGGAGCAGTACTTC. Translating gives CASSLDNQGEQYF.